These 9 T cell receptor beta chains came from one sample sequenced in a study of OX40 agonist ivuxolimab in advanced cancers. Clones were sequenced by immunoSEQ multiplex PCR, and TCRdb holds only the in-frame ones, with some missing. The sample consists of around 92,000 clones, less than 95% of them appearing once. The specimen was CD4+ or CD8+ T cells sorted from blood, collected in a trial of the OX40 agonist ivuxolimab. The receptors originated from an adult with an advanced solid tumor such as melanoma, head and neck, liver or kidney cancer.

CDR3 residues: CASSLGGGSTDTQYF. DNA for the CDR3: TGTGCCAGCAGCTTAGGAGGGGGGAGCACAGATACGCAGTATTTT. The V call is TRBV11-3, the J call TRBJ2-3; D tentatively reads TRBD1 or TRBD2 (6 bases each). The V gene lost 1 base and the J gene lost 0 bases, with 8 bases spanning the gap. Germline V gene data show CDR1 as SGHNT and CDR2 as YENEEA. The CDR3 is made up of 15 amino acids. The entire variable domain, with the rest obtained from reference TRBV11-3 and TRBJ2-3, is as follows: EAGVVQSPRYKIIEKKQPVAFWCNPISGHNTLYWYLQNLGQGPELLIRYENEEAVDDSQLPKDRFSAERLKGVDSTLKIQPAELGDSAVYLCASSLGGGSTDTQYFGPGTRLTVL.

This clone was seen more than once but under ten times. V and J are TRBV5-4 and TRBJ2-1; TRBD2 aligns across 7 bases. V gave up 4 bases and J gave up 7 bases; unmatched junction bases: 8. Germline loops: CDR1 SGHNT, CDR2 YYREEE (reference sequence). This CDR3 contains 14 residues. The CDR3 sequence: CASSPVVGGNEQFF. CDR3 DNA: TGTGCCAGCAGCCCCGTTGTGGGGGGGAATGAGCAGTTCTTC.

The J gene is TRBJ1-5, the V gene TRBV18; D unresolved. V shed 2 bases and J shed 2 bases, with 13 bases lying between them. There are 16 residues in the CDR3. Germline V lookup: CDR1 KGHSH, CDR2 LQKENI. In DNA, the CDR3 is TGTGCCAGCTCACCAACGGCCGCGCCAGGCAATCAGCCCCAGCATTTT. Translating it yields CASSPTAAPGNQPQHF. The full variable domain, its missing parts supplied by reference TRBV18 and TRBJ1-5, is NAGVMQNPRHLVRRRGQEARLRCSPMKGHSHVYWYRQLPEEGLKFMVYLQKENIIDESGMPKERFSAEFPKEGPSILRIQQVVRGDSAAYFCASSPTAAPGNQPQHFGDGTRLSIL.

The chain recombines TRBV4-3 with TRBJ2-1, with 9 bases that match TRBD2. Germline CDR1 reads LGHNA; CDR2 reads YSLEER. Trimming at V came to 4 bases and at J to 8 bases, leaving 12 bases not matched to a gene. The CDR3 sequence is 16 residues long. CDR3 region: CASSPFGKAGGDEQFF. DNA of the CDR3: TGCGCCAGCAGCCCCTTTGGGAAAGCGGGAGGAGATGAGCAGTTCTTC.

The chain employs TRBV5-1 and TRBJ1-6; possible D gene TRBD1, 6 bases. Germline V lookup: CDR1 SGHRS, CDR2 YFSETQ. V was shortened by 0 bases and J by 9 bases, with 13 bases between the two germline ends. The CDR3 runs to 15 residues. In DNA form, the CDR3 reads TGCGCCAGCAGCTTGGTGGGGACATCGGGTTCACCCCTCCACTTT. Its translation is CASSLVGTSGSPLHF.

For the CDR3, the DNA is TGTGCCAGCAGCTTCGCTCCAGCGGGGGGCGTGAACACCGGGGAGCTGTTTTTT. The encoded protein is CASSFAPAGGVNTGELFF. V and J are TRBV11-3 and TRBJ2-2; 9 bases map to TRBD2. V was clipped by 3 bases and J by 1 base; unmatched bases: 9. The CDR3 covers 18 residues. Germline V gene lookup returns CDR1 SGHNT and CDR2 YENEEA.

The chain combines TRBV5-4 with TRBJ2-5; D is unresolved. The V gene's germline CDR1 is SGHNT and CDR2 YYREEE (reference sequence). There are 13 residues in the CDR3. Trimming took off 1 base at V and 5 bases at J, with 9 bases between the two ends. The CDR3 coding sequence is TGTGCCAGCAGCTTGATGTTTGTGGAGACCCAGTACTTC. It translates to CASSLMFVETQYF.

This clone appeared once. The J gene is TRBJ1-2, the V gene TRBV7-2; no clear D gene. Germline V gives CDR1 SGHTA, CDR2 FQGNSA. This CDR3 is 13 amino acids long. With 4 bases removed from V and 4 bases from J, the gap between germline ends came to 10 bases. This CDR3 reads CASSSHGLYGYTF. The CDR3, as DNA: TGTGCCAGCAGCTCCCATGGTCTCTATGGCTACACCTTC.

This chain uses TRBV12-2 with TRBJ2-4; the D call of TRBD2 is as the table states it, not checked on the DNA. TRBV12-2 is a documented pseudogene. The CDR3 loop spans 14 amino acids. The CDR3: CASRLPGLAGEGSF. DNA for the CDR3: TGTGCAAGTCGCCTACCGGGACTAGCGGGAGAGGGTAGTTTC.